The rows below give T cell receptor beta chains drawn from one sample of a study of Graves' ophthalmopathy and Graves' hyperthyroidism. From the multiplex PCR reads, TCRdb called clonotypes with MiXCR, one entry per CDR3 protein. The data hold under 800,000 distinct CDR3 sequences, with around a fifth observed a single time. The sample was peripheral blood. The source is a woman in her late teens or twenties with stable Graves' hyperthyroidism. Some clones in this sample may be carry-over from other donors' samples. CDR3s include the opening cysteine and the closing phenylalanine or tryptophan. A D gene is named only where the DNA matches it firmly. Not all rows give a size; the values are once, few, many and, for expanded clones, a class.

j_call v_call clone_size d_call cdr3_aa cdr3_nt
TRBJ1-6 TRBV4-1 few . CASSQEPGINSPLHF TGCGCCAGCAGCCAAGAGCCAGGGATTAATTCACCCCTCCACTTT
TRBJ2-5 TRBV7-2 many . CASSPSSLETQYF TGTGCCAGCAGCCCCTCCTCCTTGGAGACCCAGTACTTC
TRBJ2-7 TRBV20-1 . . CSARQGSPSYEQYF TGCAGTGCTAGACAGGGGTCCCCCTCCTACGAGCAGTACTTC
TRBJ1-1 TRBV28 few . CASSWYGVVNTEAFF TGTGCCAGCAGTTGGTATGGCGTTGTGAACACTGAAGCTTTCTTT
TRBJ1-1 TRBV6-1 . . CASRASTSEAFF TGTGCCAGCAGGGCTTCGACCAGTGAAGCTTTCTTT
TRBJ2-5 TRBV11-2 . . CASSPLGSSGETQCF TGTGCCAGCAGCCCCCTGGGTAGCTCCGGGGAGACCCAGTGCTTC
TRBJ1-1 TRBV12-3/TRBV12-4 many TRBD1 CASSLGTGKAFF TGTGCCAGCAGTTTAGGGACAGGGAAAGCTTTCTTT
TRBJ2-7 TRBV9 . . CASSGGTAAFRYEQYF TGTGCCAGCAGTGGGGGGACAGCTGCGTTTAGGTACGAGCAGTACTTC
TRBJ1-5 TRBV20-1 . . CSARRSGQPQHF TGCAGTGCTAGGAGGTCGGGGCAGCCCCAGCATTTT
TRBJ1-5 TRBV6-2/TRBV6-3 many . CASSSGAPRRQPQHF TGTGCCAGCAGTTCAGGGGCCCCTAGACGACAGCCCCAGCATTTT
TRBJ1-1 TRBV12-3/TRBV12-4 few TRBD1 CASSLTGGVTEAFF TGTGCCAGCAGTCTGACAGGGGGAGTCACTGAAGCTTTCTTT
TRBJ2-7 TRBV2 many . CASSRPRLSSYEQYF TGTGCCAGCAGCCGTCCGAGGCTAAGCTCCTACGAGCAGTACTTC
TRBJ2-4 TRBV3-1 many . CASSQGLDIQYF TGTGCCAGCAGCCAAGGGTTGGACATTCAGTACTTC
TRBJ2-7 TRBV2 many TRBD1 CASSTGTGSYEQYF TGTGCCAGCAGTACCGGGACAGGCTCCTACGAGCAGTACTTC
TRBJ1-5 TRBV4-2 . . CASSQEEGRWGVYQPQHF TGTGCCAGCAGCCAAGAGGAGGGACGTTGGGGGGTATATCAGCCCCAGCATTTT
TRBJ2-7 TRBV24-1 many . CAVKPGQVSSYEQYF TGTGCCGTCAAGCCGGGACAAGTTTCCTCCTACGAGCAGTACTTC
TRBJ2-6 TRBV5-1 . . CASSHLTGRNSSGANVLTF TGCGCCAGCAGCCACCTGACAGGGAGGAATTCCTCTGGGGCCAACGTCCTGACTTTC
TRBJ1-6 TRBV6-1 few TRBD1 CASREDRGRSPLHF TGTGCCAGCAGGGAGGACAGGGGTCGTTCACCCCTCCACTTT
TRBJ1-5 TRBV7-9 many . CASSLGPGRSNQPQHF TGTGCCAGCAGCTTAGGGCCGGGACGTAGCAATCAGCCCCAGCATTTT
TRBJ1-1 TRBV6-1 many . CASSASGTEAFF TGTGCCAGCAGTGCCTCGGGGACTGAAGCTTTCTTT
TRBJ1-5 TRBV3-1 . . CASSQDGPNQPQHF TGTGCCAGCAGCCAAGATGGTCCCAATCAGCCCCAGCATTTT
TRBJ2-7 TRBV5-5 many . CASSLFIPNEQYF TGTGCCAGCAGCTTGTTCATCCCCAACGAGCAGTACTTC
TRBJ1-2 TRBV19 many . CASRQTYGYTF TGTGCCAGTAGACAGACCTATGGCTACACCTTC
TRBJ1-2 TRBV6-1 many . CASSEAGFLGYGYTF TGTGCCAGCAGTGAAGCGGGCTTCTTGGGATATGGCTACACCTTC
TRBJ1-1 TRBV7-9 few . CASSKGGVNTEAFF TGTGCCAGCAGCAAGGGGGGGGTGAACACTGAAGCTTTCTTT
TRBJ1-2 TRBV29-1 . . CSVGGSDRAYTF TGCAGCGTTGGAGGGTCGGACAGAGCCTACACCTTC
TRBJ1-6 TRBV27 many TRBD1 CASTSDRGNSPLHF TGTGCCAGCACAAGTGACAGGGGCAATTCACCCCTCCACTTT
TRBJ2-7 TRBV11-1 . . CASSTINYEQYF TGTGCCAGCAGCACGATCAACTACGAGCAGTACTTC
TRBJ1-2 TRBV29-1 . TRBD1 CSVDMQGAYGYTF TGCAGCGTTGATATGCAGGGGGCTTATGGCTACACCTTC
TRBJ2-7 TRBV7-8 many . CASSLYSYEQYF TGTGCCAGCAGCTTATATTCCTACGAGCAGTACTTC
TRBJ1-1 TRBV11-2 many . CASSLGWGRNTEAFF TGTGCCAGCAGCTTAGGGTGGGGTAGGAACACTGAAGCTTTCTTT
TRBJ1-1 TRBV30 many . CAWIKQNTEAFF TGTGCCTGGATAAAACAGAACACTGAAGCTTTCTTT
TRBJ2-7 TRBV20-1 many TRBD2 CSARGGLAGAYEQYF TGCAGTGCTAGAGGGGGACTAGCGGGAGCCTACGAGCAGTACTTC
TRBJ1-2 TRBV6-1 many TRBD1 CASSEVSGTGVGYTF TGTGCCAGCAGTGAAGTATCAGGGACAGGGGTTGGCTACACCTTC
TRBJ1-2 TRBV19 many . CASSMGGSGYTF TGTGCCAGTAGTATGGGTGGTTCCGGCTACACCTTC
TRBJ2-5 TRBV11-3 many TRBD1 CASSLRRGQGIETQYF TGTGCCAGCAGCTTACGTCGGGGACAGGGCATAGAGACCCAGTACTTC
TRBJ1-6 TRBV6-1 once . CASTLDGYNSPLHF TGTGCCAGCACCCTCGATGGGTATAATTCACCCCTCCACTTT
TRBJ1-5 TRBV27 many TRBD1 CASSLSGGMSNQPQHF TGTGCCAGCAGTTTATCAGGGGGCATGAGCAATCAGCCCCAGCATTTT
TRBJ1-1 TRBV6-5 many . CASSSGPTEAFF TGTGCCAGCAGTTCAGGGCCCACTGAAGCTTTCTTT
TRBJ2-7 TRBV29-1 many . CSVSGETYEQYF TGCAGCGTTTCTGGGGAAACCTACGAGCAGTACTTC
TRBJ1-2 TRBV29-1 many TRBD1 CSVGTGVGYTF TGCAGCGTAGGGACAGGGGTCGGCTACACCTTC
TRBJ2-7 TRBV30 few . CAWSHSDSYEQYF TGTGCCTGGAGCCATTCCGACAGCTACGAGCAGTACTTC